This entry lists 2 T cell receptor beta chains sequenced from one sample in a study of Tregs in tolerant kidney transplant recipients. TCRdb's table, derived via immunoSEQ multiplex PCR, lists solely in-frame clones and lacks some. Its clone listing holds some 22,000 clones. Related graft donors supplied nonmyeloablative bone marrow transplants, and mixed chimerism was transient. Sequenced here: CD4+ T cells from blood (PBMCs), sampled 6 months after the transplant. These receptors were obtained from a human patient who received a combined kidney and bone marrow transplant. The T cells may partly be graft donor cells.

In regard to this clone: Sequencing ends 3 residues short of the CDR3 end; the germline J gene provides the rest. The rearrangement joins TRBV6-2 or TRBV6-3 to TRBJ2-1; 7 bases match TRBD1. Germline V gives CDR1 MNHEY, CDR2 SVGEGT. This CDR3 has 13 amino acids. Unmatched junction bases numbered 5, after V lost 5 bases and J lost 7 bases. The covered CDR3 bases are TGTGCCAGCAGTCCGGACAGGAAGAATGAG. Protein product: CASSPDRKNE. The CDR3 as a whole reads CASSPDRKNEQFF.

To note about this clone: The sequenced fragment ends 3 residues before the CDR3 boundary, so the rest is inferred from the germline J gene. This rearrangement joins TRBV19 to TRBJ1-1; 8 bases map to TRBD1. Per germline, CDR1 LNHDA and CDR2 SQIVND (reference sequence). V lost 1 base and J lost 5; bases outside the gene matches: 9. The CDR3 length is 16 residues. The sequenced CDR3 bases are TGTGCCAGTAGTATAGGACGCAGGGGGCTGGGGACTGAA. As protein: CASSIGRRGLGTE. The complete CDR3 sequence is CASSIGRRGLGTEAFF.